This TCR beta chain was identified during a study of read filtering for tumor transcriptome and immune sequencing. Study information: Roughly 8 patients were R-ISS I, about 16 were R-ISS II, about seven were R-ISS III. DNase treatment preceded whole-transcriptome library preparation.

Study-level findings and limits: Single-read clonotypes: roughly 80% of IR-seq clonotypes (roughly 3.5% of reads), about 75% of RNA-seq clonotypes (approximately 49% of reads).

The library was built from about 400 ng RNA with molecular barcoded adaptors for alpha/delta and beta/gamma chains. TCRdb passed the reads through MiXCR, listing each CDR3 protein once. The table has about 27,000 distinct CDR3 sequences, over 13% seen once; the top ten hold about two fifths. Between the trimmed V and J ends, which lost 3 bases and 7 bases, there was a span of 10 bases. Germline V gene data show CDR1 as MDHEN and CDR2 as SYDVKM. This CDR3 has 12 amino acids. At the time of active disease, bone marrow was collected from every patient. This clonotype was counted ten times or more. Its antigen remains unknown.

The chain carries TRBV28 and TRBJ2-7; no clear D. The receptor was derived from a donor at least 40 years old with multiple myeloma. The specimen sequenced was a population of CD138-negative cells sorted from bone marrow. CDR3 nucleotide sequence: TGTGCCAGCAGTTTGTCGGCGGCGGAGCAGTACTTC. Its translation: CASSLSAAEQYF.